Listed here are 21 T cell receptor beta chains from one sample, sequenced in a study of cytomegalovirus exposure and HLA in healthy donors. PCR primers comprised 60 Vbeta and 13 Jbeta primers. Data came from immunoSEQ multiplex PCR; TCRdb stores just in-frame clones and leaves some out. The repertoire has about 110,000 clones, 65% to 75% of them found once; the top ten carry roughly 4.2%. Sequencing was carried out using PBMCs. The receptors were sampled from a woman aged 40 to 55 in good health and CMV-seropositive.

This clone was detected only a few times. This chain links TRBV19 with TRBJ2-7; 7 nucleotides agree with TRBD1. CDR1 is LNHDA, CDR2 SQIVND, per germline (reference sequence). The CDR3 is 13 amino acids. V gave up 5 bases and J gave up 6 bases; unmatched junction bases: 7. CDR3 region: CASSPTYRGEQYF. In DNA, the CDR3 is TGTGCCAGTAGTCCCACATACAGGGGCGAGCAGTACTTC.

The chain's CDR3 is CSVVRTGVEGYTF. CDR3 DNA: TGCAGCGTTGTCCGGACAGGGGTGGAGGGCTACACCTTC. The V call is TRBV29-1, the J call TRBJ1-2; 9 positions match TRBD1. This CDR3 region has 13 residues. With V trimmed by 4 bases and J by 8 bases, 8 bases remained unmatched. Germline values: CDR1 SQVTM, CDR2 ANQGSEA.

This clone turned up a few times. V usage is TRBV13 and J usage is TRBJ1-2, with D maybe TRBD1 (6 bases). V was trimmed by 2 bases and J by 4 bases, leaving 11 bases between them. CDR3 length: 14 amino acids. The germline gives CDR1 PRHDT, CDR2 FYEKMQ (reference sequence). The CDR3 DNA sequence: TGTGCCAGCAGCTTACAGGGGCGGACCTATGGCTACACCTTC. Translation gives CASSLQGRTYGYTF.

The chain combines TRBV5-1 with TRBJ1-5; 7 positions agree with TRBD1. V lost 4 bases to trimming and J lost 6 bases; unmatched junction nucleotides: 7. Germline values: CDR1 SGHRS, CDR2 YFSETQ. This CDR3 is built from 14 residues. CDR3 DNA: TGCGCCAGCAGCCCTCAAGACAGGGCTCAGCCCCAGCATTTT. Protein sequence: CASSPQDRAQPQHF.

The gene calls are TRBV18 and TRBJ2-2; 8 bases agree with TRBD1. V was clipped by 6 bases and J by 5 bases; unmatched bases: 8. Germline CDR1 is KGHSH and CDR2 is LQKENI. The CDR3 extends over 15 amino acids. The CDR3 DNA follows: TGTGCCAGCTCCTCCGGGACAGGCTTGACCGGGGAGCTGTTTTTT. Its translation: CASSSGTGLTGELFF.

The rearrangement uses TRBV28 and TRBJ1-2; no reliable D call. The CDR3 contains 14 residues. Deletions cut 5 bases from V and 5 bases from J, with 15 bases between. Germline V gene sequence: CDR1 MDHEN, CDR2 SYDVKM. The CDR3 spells CASSPVQVEYGYTF. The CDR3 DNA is TGTGCCAGCAGTCCGGTGCAGGTTGAGTATGGCTACACCTTC.

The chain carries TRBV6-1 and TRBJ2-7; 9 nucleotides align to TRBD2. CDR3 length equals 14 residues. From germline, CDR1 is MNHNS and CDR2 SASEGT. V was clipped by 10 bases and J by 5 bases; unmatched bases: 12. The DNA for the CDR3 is TGTGCCACCCTCAGCAGTCTAGCGGGAAACGAGCAGTACTTC. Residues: CATLSSLAGNEQYF.

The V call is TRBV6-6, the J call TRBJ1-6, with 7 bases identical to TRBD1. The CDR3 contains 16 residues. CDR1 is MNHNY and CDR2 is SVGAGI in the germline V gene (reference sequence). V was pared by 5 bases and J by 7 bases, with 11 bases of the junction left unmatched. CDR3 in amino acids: CASSHHRTGLNSPLHF. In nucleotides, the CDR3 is TGTGCCAGCAGTCACCATCGGACAGGACTGAATTCACCCCTCCACTTT.

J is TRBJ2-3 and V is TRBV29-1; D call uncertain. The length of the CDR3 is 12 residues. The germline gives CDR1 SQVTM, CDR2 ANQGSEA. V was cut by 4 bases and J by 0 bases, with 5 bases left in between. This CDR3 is CSVAGSTDTQYF. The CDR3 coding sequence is TGCAGCGTTGCGGGTAGCACAGATACGCAGTATTTT.

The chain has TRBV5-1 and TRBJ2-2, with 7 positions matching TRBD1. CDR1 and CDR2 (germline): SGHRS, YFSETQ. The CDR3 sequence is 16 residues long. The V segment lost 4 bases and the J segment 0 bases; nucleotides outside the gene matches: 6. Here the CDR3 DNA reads TGCGCCAGCAGCATGGGACAGCTGGCGAACACCGGGGAGCTGTTTTTT. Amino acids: CASSMGQLANTGELFF.

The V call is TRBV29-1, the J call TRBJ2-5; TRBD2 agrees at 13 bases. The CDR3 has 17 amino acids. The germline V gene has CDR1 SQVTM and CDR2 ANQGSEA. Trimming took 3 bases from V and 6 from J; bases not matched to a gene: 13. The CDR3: CSVDLLTSGLAGKTQYF. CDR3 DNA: TGCAGCGTTGATCTGCTAACCTCGGGACTAGCGGGGAAGACCCAGTACTTC.

CDR3: CASSLGEAGVNTEAFF. CDR3 sequence (DNA): TGTGCCAGCAGCTTAGGAGAGGCCGGGGTGAACACTGAAGCTTTCTTT. J is TRBJ1-1 and V is TRBV7-8; D gene unclear. Trimming took 1 base from V and 0 from J, leaving 12 bases between them. Germline CDR1 reads SGHVS; CDR2 reads FQNEAQ. CDR3 size: 16 residues.

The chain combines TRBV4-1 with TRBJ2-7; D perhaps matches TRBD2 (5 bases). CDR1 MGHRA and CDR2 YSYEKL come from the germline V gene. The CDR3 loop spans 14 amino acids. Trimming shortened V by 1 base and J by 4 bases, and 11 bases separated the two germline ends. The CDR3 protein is CASSQGLRGYEQYF. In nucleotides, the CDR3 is TGCGCCAGCAGCCAAGGGCTCCGGGGATACGAGCAGTACTTC.

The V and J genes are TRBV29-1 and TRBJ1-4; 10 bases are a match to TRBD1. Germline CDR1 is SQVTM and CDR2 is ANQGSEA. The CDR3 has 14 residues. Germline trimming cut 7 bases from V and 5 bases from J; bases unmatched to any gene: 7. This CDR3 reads CSAGRTGGNEKLFF. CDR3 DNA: TGCAGCGCCGGCCGGACAGGGGGAAATGAAAAACTGTTTTTT.

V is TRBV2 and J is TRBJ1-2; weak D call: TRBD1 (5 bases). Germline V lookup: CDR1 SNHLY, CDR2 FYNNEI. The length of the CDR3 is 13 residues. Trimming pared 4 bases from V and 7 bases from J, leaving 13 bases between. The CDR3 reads CASSVQGVSGYTF. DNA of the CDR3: TGTGCCAGCAGTGTGCAGGGTGTGAGTGGCTACACCTTC. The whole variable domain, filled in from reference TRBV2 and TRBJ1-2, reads EPEVTQTPSHQVTQMGQEVILRCVPISNHLYFYWYRQILGQKVEFLVSFYNNEISEKSEIFDDQFSVERPDGSNFTLKIRSTKLEDSAMYFCASSVQGVSGYTFGSGTRLTVV.

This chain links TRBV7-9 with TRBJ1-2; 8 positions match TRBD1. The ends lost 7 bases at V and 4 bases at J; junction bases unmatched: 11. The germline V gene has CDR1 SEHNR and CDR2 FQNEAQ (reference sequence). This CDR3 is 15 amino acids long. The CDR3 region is CASKVSGGGRYGYTF. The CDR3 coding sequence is TGTGCCAGCAAAGTATCAGGGGGCGGCCGCTATGGCTACACCTTC.

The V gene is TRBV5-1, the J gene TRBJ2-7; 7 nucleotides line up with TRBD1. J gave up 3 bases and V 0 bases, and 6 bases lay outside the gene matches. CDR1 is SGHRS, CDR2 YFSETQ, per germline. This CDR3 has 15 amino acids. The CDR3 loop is CASSLAGGRSYEQYF. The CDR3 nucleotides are TGCGCCAGCAGCTTGGCAGGGGGACGCAGCTACGAGCAGTACTTC.

The CDR3 coding sequence is TGTGCCAGCTCGACACTAGCGGGAGGGCCGGGAGATGAGCAGTTCTTC. It yields the protein CASSTLAGGPGDEQFF. The chain carries TRBV18 and TRBJ2-1; 13 positions agree with TRBD2. V shed 6 bases and J 8 bases; nucleotides not matched to a gene: 10. The CDR3 spans 16 residues. Germline V gene sequence: CDR1 KGHSH, CDR2 LQKENI. Full variable domain (rest looked up from reference TRBV18 and TRBJ2-1): NAGVMQNPRHLVRRRGQEARLRCSPMKGHSHVYWYRQLPEEGLKFMVYLQKENIIDESGMPKERFSAEFPKEGPSILRIQQVVRGDSAAYFCASSTLAGGPGDEQFFGPGTRLTVL.

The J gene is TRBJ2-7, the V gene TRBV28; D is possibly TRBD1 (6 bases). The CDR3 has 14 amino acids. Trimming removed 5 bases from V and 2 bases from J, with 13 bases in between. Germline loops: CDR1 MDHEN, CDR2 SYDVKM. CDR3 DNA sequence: TGTGCCAGCAGTCAAACAGGGCCTACCTACGAGCAGTACTTC. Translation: CASSQTGPTYEQYF.

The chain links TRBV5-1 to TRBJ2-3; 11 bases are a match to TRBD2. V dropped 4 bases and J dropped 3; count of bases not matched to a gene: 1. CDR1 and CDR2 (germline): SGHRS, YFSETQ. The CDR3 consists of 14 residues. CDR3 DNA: TGCGCCAGCAGCGGGACTAGCGGAACAGATACGCAGTATTTT. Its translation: CASSGTSGTDTQYF.

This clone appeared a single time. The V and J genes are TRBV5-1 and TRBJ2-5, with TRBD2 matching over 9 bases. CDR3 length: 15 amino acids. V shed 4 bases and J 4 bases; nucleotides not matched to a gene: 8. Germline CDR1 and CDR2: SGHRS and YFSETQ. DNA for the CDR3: TGCGCCAGCAGCGCAGCCGGGACTAGCATAGAGACCCAGTACTTC. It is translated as CASSAAGTSIETQYF.